The rows below give T cell receptor beta chains drawn from one sample of a study of PD-1 blockade in classical Hodgkin lymphoma. Assay used: immunoSEQ multiplex PCR; TCRdb lists only in-frame clones, some missing. The top ten hold roughly 13% of the sample, which has about 39,000 clones, roughly three quarters seen once. Sample: peripheral blood mononuclear cells (PBMCs), taken before the second cycle of nivolumab. These receptors all come from a human donor with classical Hodgkin lymphoma. The CDR3 runs from the conserved cysteine through the conserved F or W. The D gene is left open where the match is weak. Clone size is given for some rows only: seen once, a few or many times, or a class if the clone is expanded.

V	size	J	D	CDR3	DNA
TRBV6-5	NA	TRBJ2-7	TRBD2	CASSYGLAGAGEQYF	TGTGCCAGCAGTTACGGCCTAGCGGGAGCTGGGGAGCAGTACTTC
TRBV10-1	once	TRBJ2-1	TRBD2	CASSDRLAGPSYNEQFF	TGCGCCAGCAGTGATCGACTAGCGGGACCCTCCTACAATGAGCAGTTCTTC
TRBV28	NA	TRBJ2-7	NA	CASSLVLANSEQYF	TGTGCCAGCAGTCTCGTTCTAGCGAATAGTGAGCAGTACTTC
TRBV28	once	TRBJ2-7	NA	CASSYRYEQYF	TGTGCCAGCAGCTACAGATACGAGCAGTACTTC
TRBV10-3	once	TRBJ2-2	TRBD2	CAISGTSGRGTGELFF	TGTGCCATCAGTGGGACTAGCGGGAGGGGCACCGGGGAGCTGTTTTTT
TRBV18	once	TRBJ1-2	NA	CASSLLDSPMSDAYGYTF	TGTGCCAGCTCACTTTTGGACAGCCCGATGTCGGACGCATATGGCTACACCTTC
TRBV4-1	NA	TRBJ2-3	NA	CASSQQDAPTAGTQYF	TGCGCCAGCAGCCAACAAGACGCCCCGACTGCCGGTACGCAGTATTTT
TRBV7-8	few	TRBJ2-2	NA	CASSTLSENTGELFF	TGTGCCAGCAGCACCCTGTCTGAGAACACCGGGGAGCTGTTTTTT
TRBV7-2	NA	TRBJ2-3	TRBD2	CASSSGLAGGLTDTQYF	TGTGCCAGCAGCTCGGGACTAGCGGGGGGCCTCACAGATACGCAGTATTTT
TRBV6-6	NA	TRBJ1-5	NA	CASSYPGFDQPQHF	TGTGCCAGCAGTTACCCGGGATTTGATCAGCCCCAGCATTTT
TRBV23-1	few	TRBJ2-2	NA	CASCWPATGELFF	TGCGCCAGCTGTTGGCCAGCCACCGGGGAGCTGTTTTTT
TRBV5-1	NA	TRBJ1-4	NA	CASSLRAGSNEKLFF	TGCGCCAGCAGCTTGCGTGCCGGGTCTAATGAAAAACTGTTTTTT
TRBV7-6	NA	TRBJ2-1	TRBD2	CASSPGLAGGEQFF	TGTGCCAGCAGCCCGGGACTAGCGGGGGGGGAGCAGTTCTTC
TRBV2	NA	TRBJ2-1	NA	CASNRVDEQFF	TGTGCCAGCAATCGTGTCGATGAGCAGTTCTTC
TRBV29-1	few	TRBJ1-1	TRBD1	CSVPTGIAEAFF	TGCAGCGTTCCGACAGGGATCGCTGAAGCTTTCTTT
TRBV7-2	few	TRBJ2-1	TRBD2	CASSSGLAGYNEQFF	TGTGCCAGCAGCTCGGGGCTAGCGGGTTACAATGAGCAGTTCTTC
TRBV7-8	few	TRBJ1-2	NA	CASSLGILVRRANYGYTF	TGTGCCAGCAGCTTAGGTATCCTTGTTAGGAGAGCCAACTATGGCTACACCTTC
TRBV9	NA	TRBJ1-2	NA	CASSPALGEGSYGYTF	TGTGCCAGCAGCCCTGCGTTGGGGGAAGGGAGCTATGGCTACACCTTC
TRBV19	NA	TRBJ2-2	NA	CASSIRWGGTGELFF	TGTGCCAGTAGTATAAGATGGGGCGGCACCGGGGAGCTGTTTTTT
TRBV5-1	NA	TRBJ1-4	TRBD1	CASSLGGQGNEKLFF	TGCGCCAGCAGCTTGGGCGGACAGGGAAATGAAAAACTGTTTTTT
TRBV9	NA	TRBJ1-1	NA	CASSVVRGGTEAFF	TGTGCCAGCAGCGTAGTGAGGGGCGGCACTGAAGCTTTCTTT
TRBV6-5	NA	TRBJ2-6	NA	CASSYLQGSGANVLTF	TGTGCCAGCAGTTATCTACAGGGTTCTGGGGCCAACGTCCTGACTTTC
TRBV5-1	NA	TRBJ2-5	TRBD2	CASSFSGRVWETQYF	TGCGCCAGCAGCTTTAGCGGGAGGGTTTGGGAGACCCAGTACTTC
TRBV5-5	NA	TRBJ2-2	NA	CASTMWQSGELFF	TGTGCCAGCACCATGTGGCAGTCGGGGGAGCTGTTTTTT
TRBV4-2	NA	TRBJ2-1	NA	CASSQVVNHNEQFF	TGTGCCAGCAGCCAAGTGGTCAACCACAATGAGCAGTTCTTC
TRBV18	NA	TRBJ2-2	NA	CASSLRRNTGELFF	TGTGCCAGCTCACTACGGAGGAACACCGGGGAGCTGTTTTTT
TRBV30	few	TRBJ2-1	NA	CAWSGYNEQFF	TGTGCCTGGAGTGGTTACAATGAGCAGTTCTTC
TRBV4-2	NA	TRBJ2-1	TRBD2	CASSQDGTSGREQFF	TGTGCCAGCAGCCAAGATGGCACTAGCGGTCGCGAGCAGTTCTTC
TRBV6-6	NA	TRBJ1-1	TRBD1	CASRNRGQDTEAFF	TGTGCCAGCAGGAACAGGGGGCAGGACACTGAAGCTTTCTTT
TRBV4-1	few	TRBJ1-2	NA	CASSFNSGVAYGYTF	TGCGCCAGCAGCTTTAATTCCGGGGTCGCCTATGGCTACACCTTC